The sequence of this TCR beta chain was determined in a study of blood T cell repertoires in COVID-19. Looking at the study overall: Sources were T cells, B-cell-depleted T cells, or PBMCs; the material itself was cDNA or gDNA.

This CDR3 spans 16 amino acids. Losses at the gene ends were 1 base for V and 4 bases for J; bases not matched to a gene: 5. The V gene's germline CDR1 is KGHDR and CDR2 SFDVKD. Generated by immunoSEQ multiplex PCR, the TCRdb table keeps only in-frame clones and is missing some. The profile covers tens of thousands of clones, with 86% appearing a single time and 3.5% to 4.5% taken by the ten largest. The sequence came from a man older than 75 with active COVID-19. Material: peripheral blood. The gene calls are TRBV24-1 and TRBJ2-5, with 10 bases aligning to TRBD1. The CDR3 protein is CATSDLRTGGRETQYF. CDR3 coding DNA: TGTGCCACCAGTGATTTACGGACAGGGGGTAGAGAGACCCAGTACTTC.